The TCR beta chain described here comes from a study of blood T cells in healthy people across ages. Alongside a J-beta primer mix, a sample-barcoded 5' primer served in a second PCR lasting about 7 to 11 cycles. Every cDNA molecule carried a tag from a template-switch adaptor bearing 12 random nucleotides. CDR3-containing paired-end reads numbered at least 2.5 million in each sample. TCRdb reprocessed the 5' RACE reads with MiXCR, giving one entry per CDR3 protein. The repertoire has under 750,000 distinct CDR3 sequences, about 45% of them found once; the top ten carry approximately 25%. V was trimmed by 3 bases and J by 4 bases, leaving 13 bases between them. Germline CDR1 reads MNHEY; CDR2 reads SMNVEV (reference sequence). This CDR3 has 14 amino acids. This clonotype was counted between two and nine times.

The rearrangement links TRBV27 to TRBJ2-7, with unresolved D. Material for sequencing was blood. The clonotype comes from an elderly man in good health. CDR3 amino acids: CASSFAPDGYEQYF. Written as DNA, the CDR3 is TGTGCCAGCAGTTTTGCTCCTGACGGATACGAGCAGTACTTC.